A single sample is the source of the 5 T cell receptor beta chains below, sequenced in a study of Graves' ophthalmopathy and Graves' hyperthyroidism. Amplification of the TCR beta CDR3 regions used RNA transcripts (as template). HTBI-primed first-round RT-PCR preceded second-round multiplex PCR. One entry per CDR3 protein results from TCRdb running MiXCR on the multiplex PCR reads. The profile covers about 210,000 distinct CDR3 sequences, with just under 30% appearing a single time and over 7.5% taken by the ten largest. Input material: peripheral blood. The receptors originated from a man aged 45-65 years with Graves' ophthalmopathy.

This clonotype was recorded many times. CDR3: CASSLVGRNTEAFF. DNA of the CDR3: TGCGCCAGCAGCTTGGTGGGCCGAAACACTGAAGCTTTCTTT. This sequence joins TRBV5-1 and TRBJ1-1; D gene ambiguous. CDR3 size: 14 residues. The V gene lost 0 bases and the J gene lost 2 bases, with 8 bases spanning the gap. CDR1 SGHRS and CDR2 YFSETQ come from the germline V gene.

This clonotype was counted many times. V is TRBV6-5 and J is TRBJ2-5; unclear D gene. V was cut by 2 bases and J by 1 base, with 5 bases left in between. Germline CDR1 reads MNHEY; CDR2 reads SVGAGI. The CDR3 extends over 13 amino acids. CDR3 residues: CASSYTLQETQYF. CDR3 coding DNA: TGTGCCAGCAGTTACACCCTCCAAGAGACCCAGTACTTC.

This clonotype came up many times. This chain uses TRBV6-6 with TRBJ1-2; no firm D call. Between the trimmed V and J ends, which lost 6 bases and 8 bases, there was a span of 16 bases. The CDR3 runs to 13 residues. From germline, CDR1 is MNHNY and CDR2 SVGAGI (reference sequence). The CDR3 DNA follows: TGTGCCAGCAGCCCTGCCGGGAGAGGAGGCTACACCTTC. This sequence encodes CASSPAGRGGYTF.

The rearrangement uses TRBV28 and TRBJ2-7, with 7 bases that match TRBD2. The CDR3 loop spans 16 amino acids. The germline V gene encodes CDR1 MDHEN and CDR2 SYDVKM. The ends lost 0 bases at V and 2 bases at J; junction bases unmatched: 7. CDR3 nucleotides: TGTGCCAGCAGTTTATGGCGGTCTAGCGGACCCTACGAGCAGTACTTC. It is translated as CASSLWRSSGPYEQYF.

V is TRBV7-2 and J is TRBJ2-7, with TRBD2 matching over 7 bases. The germline V gene encodes CDR1 SGHTA and CDR2 FQGNSA. V was pared by 3 bases and J by 3 bases, with 5 bases of the junction left unmatched. This CDR3 comprises 14 residues. Written as DNA, the CDR3 is TGTGCCAGCAGCTTCCGGCTAGCGGACTACGAGCAGTACTTC. This translates into CASSFRLADYEQYF.